A single sample gave rise to the 27 T cell receptor beta chains below, sequenced in a study of cytomegalovirus exposure and HLA in healthy donors. Both 60 Vbeta primers and 13 Jbeta primers went into the PCR. The protocol was immunoSEQ multiplex PCR, while the TCRdb copy is restricted to in-frame clones and leaves out a portion. Here the sample spans 150,000 to 200,000 clones, about four fifths being singletons. The specimen sequenced was PBMCs. Source of these receptors: a male donor in good health and CMV-seronegative.

Written as DNA, the CDR3 is TGTGCCAGCAGCTTAGCAAGACAGGGGGAACACTCTGGGGCCAACGTCCTGACTTTC. Protein sequence: CASSLARQGEHSGANVLTF. This chain connects TRBV7-7 to TRBJ2-6; TRBD1 agrees at 9 bases. From germline, CDR1 is SSHAT and CDR2 FNYEAQ (reference sequence). This CDR3 is 19 amino acids long. Germline trimming cut 0 bases from V and 0 bases from J; bases unmatched to any gene: 6. The full variable domain, with the rest looked up from reference TRBV7-7 and TRBJ2-6, is GAGVSQSPRYKVTKRGQDVTLRCDPISSHATLYWYQQALGQGPEFLTYFNYEAQPDKSGLPSDRFSAERPEGSISTLTIQRTEQRDSAMYRCASSLARQGEHSGANVLTFGAGSRLTVL.

The genes are TRBV4-1 and TRBJ1-6; possibly TRBD1 for D (6 bases). V was shortened by 0 bases and J by 8 bases, with 11 bases between the two germline ends. The CDR3 spans 15 residues. Germline assignment: CDR1 MGHRA and CDR2 YSYEKL. In nucleotides, the CDR3 is TGCGCCAGCAGCCAAGAGCGGGGGGGGCATTCACCCCTCCACTTT. As protein: CASSQERGGHSPLHF.

The rearrangement uses TRBV10-1 and TRBJ2-7; D possibly corresponds to TRBD1 (6 bases). Germline V CDR1 and CDR2: WNHNN, SYGVQD (reference sequence). The germline V and J ends were trimmed by 6 bases and 2 bases, with 14 bases remaining between them. The CDR3 runs 14 residues. CDR3 nucleotide sequence: TGCGCCAGCAGGGGACAAGAGGGGCCCTACGAGCAGTACTTC. This gives the protein CASRGQEGPYEQYF.

The V gene is TRBV9, the J gene TRBJ1-2; 7 bases match TRBD1. The CDR3 runs 16 residues. Germline lookup yields CDR1 SGDLS and CDR2 YYNGEE. The V and J ends lost 4 bases and 8 bases, in that order; junction bases with no gene match: 17. The CDR3 spells CASSPAAQGTVGGYTF. CDR3 sequence (DNA): TGTGCCAGCAGCCCGGCGGCACAGGGGACTGTTGGGGGCTACACCTTC. Drawing the rest from reference TRBV9 and TRBJ1-2, the complete variable domain is DSGVTQTPKHLITATGQRVTLRCSPRSGDLSVYWYQQSLDQGLQFLIQYYNGEERAKGNILERFSAQQFPDLHSELNLSSLELGDSALYFCASSPAAQGTVGGYTFGSGTRLTVV.

Details on this clone: The sample contains more than one DNA sequence encoding this CDR3. This CDR3 is CASSLVGGRAFREQFF. The CDR3 region has the DNA TGTGCCAGCAGTCTCGTAGGGGGGAGGGCCTTTCGTGAGCAGTTCTTC. The genes are TRBV7-9 and TRBJ2-1, with D maybe TRBD2 (7 bases). The CDR3 is 16 residues long. Looked up from germline, CDR1 is SEHNR and CDR2 is FQNEAQ (reference sequence). V dropped 6 bases and J dropped 9 bases, with 24 bases sitting between them. Supplemented by reference TRBV7-9 and TRBJ2-1, the full variable domain reads DTGVSQNPRHKITKRGQNVTFRCDPISEHNRLYWYRQTLGQGPEFLTYFQNEAQLEKSRLLSDRFSAERPKGSFSTLEIQRTEQGDSAMYLCASSLVGGRAFREQFFGPGTRLTVL.

The chain is built from TRBV5-1 and TRBJ2-3; possibly TRBD2 for D (5 bases). Germline assignment: CDR1 SGHRS and CDR2 YFSETQ. Trimming removed 4 bases at V and 0 bases at J, with 12 bases between. This CDR3 has 15 amino acids. The CDR3 DNA reads TGCGCCAGCAGCGAAAGCGGAGCTAGCACAGATACGCAGTATTTT. Its translation: CASSESGASTDTQYF.

The rearrangement joins TRBV5-1 to TRBJ1-3; TRBD1 aligns across 8 bases. The CDR3 runs 15 residues. Per the germline V gene, CDR1 is SGHRS and CDR2 is YFSETQ. With 7 bases clipped from V and 3 bases from J, the junction kept 9 bases outside the gene matches. CDR3 in amino acids: CASRPTGVYGNTIYF. DNA of the CDR3: TGCGCCAGCCGACCGACAGGGGTTTATGGAAACACCATATATTTT.

The chain carries TRBV7-3 and TRBJ2-2; 10 positions match TRBD1. The CDR3 covers 15 residues. J lost 6 bases, V lost 5 bases, and 6 bases had no gene match. Per the germline V gene, CDR1 is SGHTA and CDR2 is FQGTGA. CDR3 bases: TGTGCCAGCAGCCCCCCGGGACAGGGGTCCGGGGAGCTGTTTTTT. Its protein is CASSPPGQGSGELFF.

This clone has a single count. The chain links TRBV18 to TRBJ1-5, with D tentatively TRBD1 (6 bases). The V gene lost 2 bases and the J gene lost 2 bases, with 13 bases spanning the gap. This CDR3 contains 16 residues. Germline V gene sequence: CDR1 KGHSH, CDR2 LQKENI. CDR3 nucleotides: TGTGCCAGCTCACCAGGCAGGGGAGGGGGCAATCAGCCCCAGCATTTT. Residues: CASSPGRGGGNQPQHF.

This clone has more than one count but fewer than ten. The V and J genes are TRBV7-8 and TRBJ1-1, with D unresolved. Trimming took off 5 bases at V and 2 bases at J, with 15 bases between the two ends. CDR1 is SGHVS and CDR2 is FQNEAQ in the germline V gene. The CDR3 is 15 amino acids. DNA of the CDR3: TGTGCCAGCAGCCCCTACCGGGTCCCTAACACTGAAGCTTTCTTT. It is translated as CASSPYRVPNTEAFF.

The chain combines TRBV10-1 with TRBJ1-3, with D tentatively TRBD1 (6 bases). Trimming took 2 bases from V and 2 from J, leaving 7 bases between them. CDR3 length equals 14 residues. Germline assignment: CDR1 WNHNN and CDR2 SYGVQD (reference sequence). CDR3 protein: CASSEGTTGNTIYF. CDR3 coding DNA: TGCGCCAGCAGTGAGGGGACAACTGGAAACACCATATATTTT.

The chain couples TRBV4-1 to TRBJ2-3, with 10 bases lining up with TRBD2. This CDR3 is 17 amino acids long. V was clipped by 4 bases and J by 0 bases; unmatched bases: 7. Germline CDR1 reads MGHRA; CDR2 reads YSYEKL. DNA of the CDR3: TGCGCCAGCAGCCGGACTAGCGGCTCGCTGAGCACAGATACGCAGTATTTT. It encodes CASSRTSGSLSTDTQYF.

The chain has TRBV29-1 and TRBJ2-7, with TRBD1 matching 11 bases. The CDR3 contains 13 residues. The germline V gene encodes CDR1 SQVTM and CDR2 ANQGSEA. After removal of 7 bases from V and 6 bases from J, the junction contained 8 bases not matched to a gene. CDR3: CSAFFGTGGEQYF. The CDR3 bases are TGCAGCGCCTTCTTCGGGACAGGGGGCGAGCAGTACTTC.

This clone was observed a handful of times. CDR3 loop: CASSQDRGTGVHEQYF. The CDR3 DNA follows: TGCGCCAGCAGCCAAGATCGTGGGACAGGGGTCCACGAGCAGTACTTC. The rearrangement links TRBV4-1 to TRBJ2-7, with TRBD1 identical over 10 bases. The CDR3 has 16 residues. V lost 0 bases, J lost 5 bases, and 7 bases stayed unmatched. The germline gives CDR1 MGHRA, CDR2 YSYEKL.

The chain joins TRBV4-2 to TRBJ2-5, with a weak D call TRBD2 (6 bases). V shed 2 bases and J shed 11 bases, with 21 bases lying between them. The CDR3 is 15 amino acids. Germline V lookup: CDR1 LGHNA, CDR2 YNFKEQ. Written as DNA, the CDR3 is TGTGCCAGCAGCCAAATCGAAGCGGGCCGCGCCGCGCAGTACTTC. Translating gives CASSQIEAGRAAQYF.

The chain carries TRBV10-3 and TRBJ1-1; 9 positions match TRBD1. Germline trimming cut 7 bases from V and 2 bases from J; bases unmatched to any gene: 5. Germline lookup yields CDR1 ENHRY and CDR2 SYGVKD. This CDR3 comprises 14 residues. CDR3 region: CAINPTGGNTEAFF. The CDR3 nucleotides read TGTGCCATCAATCCGACAGGGGGTAACACTGAAGCTTTCTTT.

The chain is built from TRBV6-1 and TRBJ1-6; D is uncertain. The CDR3 covers 14 residues. Between the trimmed V and J ends, which lost 2 bases and 2 bases, there was a span of 4 bases. Germline CDR1 and CDR2: MNHNS and SASEGT. CDR3 bases: TGTGCCAGCAGTGAAATCACCTATAATTCACCCCTCCACTTT. This gives the protein CASSEITYNSPLHF.

This sequence joins TRBV7-3 and TRBJ1-2; TRBD1 matches 7 bases. This CDR3 comprises 14 residues. The V and J ends lost 2 bases and 2 bases, in that order; junction bases with no gene match: 2. Germline-derived CDR1 and CDR2 are SGHTA and FQGTGA. The CDR3: CASSLGDSNYGYTF. CDR3 sequence (DNA): TGTGCCAGCAGCTTAGGGGACAGCAACTATGGCTACACCTTC.

This rearrangement joins TRBV7-7 to TRBJ2-5; a possible D gene is TRBD1 (5 bases). Judging by the DNA end, TRBJ2-7 fits better; the J call may be wrong. CDR3 length: 14 residues. CDR1 is SSHAT, CDR2 FNYEAQ, per germline (reference sequence). The DNA of the CDR3 is TGTGCCAGCAGCCTGACAGAAAACTCCTACGAGCAGTACTTC. It is translated as CASSLTENSYEQYF.

The chain carries TRBV11-2 and TRBJ2-2; no clear D. V was clipped by 3 bases and J by 4 bases, with 9 bases between them. Looked up from germline, CDR1 is SGHAT and CDR2 is FQNNGV. The CDR3 has 14 residues. The CDR3 nucleotides read TGTGCCAGCAGCTTTAACTACCCCACCGGGGAGCTGTTTTTT. Translating gives CASSFNYPTGELFF.

V is TRBV5-1 and J is TRBJ2-2; D may be TRBD1 (6 bases). The germline V gene has CDR1 SGHRS and CDR2 YFSETQ. V shed 4 bases and J shed 6 bases, with 10 bases lying between them. The CDR3 length is 13 residues. The CDR3 sequence is CASSKQGSGELFF. DNA of the CDR3: TGCGCCAGCAGCAAACAGGGTTCCGGGGAGCTGTTTTTT.

V is TRBV10-2 and J is TRBJ1-5; 9 nucleotides agree with TRBD1. This CDR3 contains 17 residues. Germline CDR1 WSHSY, CDR2 SAAADI. V lost 8 bases to trimming and J lost 2 bases; unmatched junction nucleotides: 13. The CDR3 coding sequence is TGCGCCAGCCGCCAGGGACAGGGTCTTAGGGGCAATCAGCCCCAGCATTTT. Translated, it gives CASRQGQGLRGNQPQHF.

The rearrangement uses TRBV5-1 and TRBJ1-1, with D perhaps matching TRBD1 (5 bases). The CDR3 extends over 14 amino acids. V was shortened by 4 bases and J by 1 base, with 11 bases between the two germline ends. In germline, CDR1 is SGHRS, CDR2 YFSETQ. Here the CDR3 DNA reads TGCGCCAGCAGCGGAACCACAGGGAACACTGAAGCTTTCTTT. Its translation is CASSGTTGNTEAFF.

This clone was seen a few times. This chain joins TRBV27 and TRBJ2-7; 7 nucleotides line up with TRBD1. Germline V gene sequence: CDR1 MNHEY, CDR2 SMNVEV (reference sequence). The V gene end was trimmed by 8 bases and the J gene end by 7 bases; junction bases not matched to a gene: 14. The CDR3 contains 14 residues. CDR3 sequence (DNA): TGTGCCAGCGGAGACAGGGTTAAGTGGGGAGAGCAGTACTTC. It yields the protein CASGDRVKWGEQYF.

The CDR3 DNA reads as TGCAGCGTTTCTTCGGGGGGTATAGATACGCAGTATTTT. This codes for CSVSSGGIDTQYF. The chain uses TRBV29-1 and TRBJ2-3; 7 bases match TRBD2. Losses at the gene ends were 5 bases for V and 5 bases for J; bases not matched to a gene: 7. CDR1 is SQVTM, CDR2 ANQGSEA, per germline. The CDR3 is 13 amino acids.

Only a few counts were recorded for this clone. This chain connects TRBV2 to TRBJ2-7; D is possibly TRBD2 (5 bases). The ends were cut back, 5 bases at V and 0 bases at J, with 20 bases in the middle. The CDR3 covers 17 residues. The germline V gene encodes CDR1 SNHLY and CDR2 FYNNEI. This CDR3 reads CASSLDGGGMSSYEQYF. The CDR3 coding sequence is TGTGCCAGCAGTCTCGACGGAGGAGGTATGAGCTCCTACGAGCAGTACTTC.

The J gene is TRBJ1-1, the V gene TRBV7-9; no clear D. From germline, CDR1 is SEHNR and CDR2 FQNEAQ (reference sequence). The length of the CDR3 is 15 residues. The CDR3 sequence: CAAVEPRGVNTEAFF. For the CDR3, the DNA is TGTGCAGCGGTGGAGCCCCGAGGAGTGAACACTGAAGCTTTCTTT.